What follows is one T cell receptor (beta chain) and its context. Its antigen is currently unknown. This sample is drawn from a study of pediatric ulcerative colitis. General study points: Compared with controls, ulcerative colitis showed greater blood-rectum clone sharing. Repertoires came from total lymphocyte DNA, so rare subsets like regulatory T cells may be missed.

TCRdb's table, derived via immunoSEQ multiplex PCR, lists solely in-frame clones and lacks some. The table lists around 65,000 clones, 77% of them singletons. Sequenced sample: blood. The sequence derives from a boy aged 5 to 17 with moderate ulcerative colitis.

CDR3 loop: CASSGPTDGYTF. CDR3 coding DNA: TGTGCCAGTTCCGGACCGACGGATGGCTACACCTTC. The V call is TRBV6-5, the J call TRBJ1-2; D not certain. The CDR3 is 12 amino acids. Germline-derived CDR1 and CDR2 are MNHEY and SVGAGI. V gave up 9 bases and J gave up 6 bases, with 14 bases separating them.